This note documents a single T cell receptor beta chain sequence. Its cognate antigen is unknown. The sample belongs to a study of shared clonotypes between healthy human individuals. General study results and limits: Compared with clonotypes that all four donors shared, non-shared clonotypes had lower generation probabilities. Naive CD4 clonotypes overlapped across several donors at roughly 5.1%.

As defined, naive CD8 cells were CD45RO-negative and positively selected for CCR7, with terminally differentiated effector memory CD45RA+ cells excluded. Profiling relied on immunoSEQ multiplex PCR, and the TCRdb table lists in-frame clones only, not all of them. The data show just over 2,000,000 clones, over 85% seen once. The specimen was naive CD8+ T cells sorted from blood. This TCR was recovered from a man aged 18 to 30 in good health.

DNA of the CDR3: TGTGCCAGCAAATTGACGACCTCGAGCTACGAGCAGTACTTC. Protein product: CASKLTTSSYEQYF. This sequence joins TRBV27 and TRBJ2-7; D is unresolved. The germline CDR1 and CDR2 sequences are MNHEY and SMNVEV (reference sequence). V lost 7 bases and J 3 bases, leaving 16 bases between the germline ends. This CDR3 has 14 amino acids.